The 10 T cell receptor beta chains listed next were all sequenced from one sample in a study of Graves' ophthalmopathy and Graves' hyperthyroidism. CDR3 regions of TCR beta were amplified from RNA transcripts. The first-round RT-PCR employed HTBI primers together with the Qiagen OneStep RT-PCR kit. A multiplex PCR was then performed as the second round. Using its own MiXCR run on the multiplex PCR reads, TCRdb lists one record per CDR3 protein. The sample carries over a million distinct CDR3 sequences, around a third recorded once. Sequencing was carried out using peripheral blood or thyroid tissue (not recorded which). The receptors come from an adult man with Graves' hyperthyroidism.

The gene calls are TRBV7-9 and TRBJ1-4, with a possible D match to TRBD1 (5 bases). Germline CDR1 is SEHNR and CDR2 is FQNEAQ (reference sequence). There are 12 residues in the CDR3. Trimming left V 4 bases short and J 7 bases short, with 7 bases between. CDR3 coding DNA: TGTGCCAGCAGCTCAGGGTTTGAAAAACTGTTTTTT. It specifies CASSSGFEKLFF.

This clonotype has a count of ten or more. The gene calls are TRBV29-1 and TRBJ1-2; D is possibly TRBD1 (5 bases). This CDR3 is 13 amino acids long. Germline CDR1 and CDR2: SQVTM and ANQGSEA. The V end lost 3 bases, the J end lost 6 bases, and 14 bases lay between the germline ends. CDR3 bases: TGCAGCGTTGAGATTGGGGGTAAGGATGGCTACACCTTC. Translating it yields CSVEIGGKDGYTF.

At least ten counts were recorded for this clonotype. The CDR3 region has the DNA TGTGCCAGCAGTCAATACAGACAGGGGGCCGGCGATGGCTACACCTTC. Translated, it gives CASSQYRQGAGDGYTF. The V and J genes are TRBV2 and TRBJ1-2; 10 bases align to TRBD1. The V gene end was trimmed by 5 bases and the J gene end by 6 bases; junction bases not matched to a gene: 12. This CDR3 spans 16 amino acids. CDR1 is SNHLY and CDR2 is FYNNEI in the germline V gene.

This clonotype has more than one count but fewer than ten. The CDR3 is CASSKYEQYF. CDR3 nucleotide sequence: TGTGCCAGCAGTAAATACGAGCAGTACTTC. The J gene is TRBJ2-7, the V gene TRBV28, with no clear D. The CDR3 sequence is 10 residues long. Germline CDR1 and CDR2: MDHEN and SYDVKM. V lost 5 bases to trimming and J lost 4 bases, with 3 bases between them.

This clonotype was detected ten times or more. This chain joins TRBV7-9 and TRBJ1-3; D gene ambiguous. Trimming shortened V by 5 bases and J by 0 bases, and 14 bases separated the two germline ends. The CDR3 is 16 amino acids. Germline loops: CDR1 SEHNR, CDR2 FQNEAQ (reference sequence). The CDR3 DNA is TGTGCCAGCAGCCCAAAAAGACGGGTCTCTGGAAACACCATATATTTT. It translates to CASSPKRRVSGNTIYF. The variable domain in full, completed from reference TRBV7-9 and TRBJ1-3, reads DTGVSQNPRHKITKRGQNVTFRCDPISEHNRLYWYRQTLGQGPEFLTYFQNEAQLEKSRLLSDRFSAERPKGSFSTLEIQRTEQGDSAMYLCASSPKRRVSGNTIYFGEGSWLTVV.

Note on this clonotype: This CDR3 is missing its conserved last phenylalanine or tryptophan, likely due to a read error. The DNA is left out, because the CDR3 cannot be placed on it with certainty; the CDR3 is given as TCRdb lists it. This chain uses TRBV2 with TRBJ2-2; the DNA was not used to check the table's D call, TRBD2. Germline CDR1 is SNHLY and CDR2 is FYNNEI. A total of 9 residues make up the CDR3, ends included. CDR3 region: CASSERGLY.

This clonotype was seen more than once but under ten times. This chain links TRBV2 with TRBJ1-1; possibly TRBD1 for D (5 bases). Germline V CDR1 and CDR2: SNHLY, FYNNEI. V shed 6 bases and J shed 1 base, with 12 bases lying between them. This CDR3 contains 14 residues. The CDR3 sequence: CASSPYGGNTEAFF. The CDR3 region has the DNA TGTGCCAGCAGCCCCTATGGGGGGAACACTGAAGCTTTCTTT.

The CDR3: CASSFGGEGEQYF. The CDR3 DNA reads as TGTGCCAGCAGCTTCGGGGGAGAAGGGGAGCAGTACTTC. The chain combines TRBV7-9 with TRBJ2-7; possible D gene TRBD2, 6 bases. CDR1 and CDR2 from the germline V gene are SEHNR and FQNEAQ (reference sequence). This CDR3 has 13 residues. V was shortened by 3 bases and J by 7 bases, with 13 bases between the two germline ends.

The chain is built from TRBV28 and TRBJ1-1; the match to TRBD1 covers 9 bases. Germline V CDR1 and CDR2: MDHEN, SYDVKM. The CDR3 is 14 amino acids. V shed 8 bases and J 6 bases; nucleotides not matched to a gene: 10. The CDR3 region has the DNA TGTGCCAGCGGCACACAGGGGGCAGGGCCTGAAGCTTTCTTT. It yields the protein CASGTQGAGPEAFF.

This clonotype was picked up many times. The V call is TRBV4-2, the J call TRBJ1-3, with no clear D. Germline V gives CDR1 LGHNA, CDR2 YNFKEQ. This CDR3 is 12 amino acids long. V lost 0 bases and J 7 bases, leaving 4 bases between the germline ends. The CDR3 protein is CASSQDRNTIYF. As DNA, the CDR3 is TGTGCCAGCAGCCAAGATAGGAACACCATATATTTT.